This TCR beta chain was identified in a study of beta chain features in type 1 diabetes (dated by TCRdb to between 2017 and 2018). Background on the whole study: Patients and healthy donors did not differ in mean age, gender distribution, total cell number or subset yield. A total of roughly 100 million sorted cells were examined across all samples, and the number of cells per subset was strongly correlated with RNA yield. In the study, TCRB repertoires of sorted circulating CD4+ T cell subsets from recently diagnosed type 1 diabetes patients were compared with those of matched healthy donors. Regulatory and stem cell-like memory subsets were isolated from only 8 patients and about eight healthy donors, whereas naive and central memory subsets came from all 30 or so donors. Overall results and qualifications from the work: Patients with type 1 diabetes made fewer insertions and deleted more nucleotides at VDJ recombination sites, implying thymic rearrangement abnormalities. Naive, central memory and regulatory TCRB repertoires appeared to be more alike among patients than among healthy donors. A moderate but significant shortening of TCRB CDR3 length was observed in type 1 diabetes patients in all four CD4+ subsets. HLA sub-analyses involved small numbers of individuals, so any influence of HLA type on TCRB rearrangement remained unresolved. PCR may preferentially amplify shorter templates, but because patient and control samples were amplified and corrected together, any resulting skew would affect both groups equally. Sequencing cDNA rather than genomic DNA could over-represent highly expressing activated cells, although activation and CD3 levels did not differ between groups.

The germline ends are 17 bases apart after V is trimmed by 10 bases and J by 7 bases. The germline V gene sets CDR1 to MDHEN and CDR2 to SYDVKM. There are 12 amino acids in the CDR3, from cysteine to phenylalanine inclusive. The only DNA kept is the CDR3, 36 bases in frame from the first base. The High Capacity cDNA Reverse Transcription Kit was used to reverse transcribe all of the isolated RNA, meaning that expressed TCRB transcripts were what got sequenced. Deep immunoSEQ sequencing was applied to naive, central memory and regulatory T cell samples, giving an average of roughly 3.5 million total reads per sample. After sorted cells were lysed in RLT buffer, RNA was extracted with DNase-treated RNeasy Micro or Mini kits, with the choice depending on cell number. To prevent cross-contamination, each cell subset was processed individually, whereas patient and healthy donor samples were processed jointly. TCRB sequences were amplified from cDNA with the immunoSEQ multiplex PCR, producing 87-bp fragments spanning the CDR3 region. Sequencing of the amplicons was performed on the Illumina HiSeq platform. The original methods were these. Synthetic template baselines were used to correct PCR bias computationally, reads within Hamming distance 2 were collapsed together, and singletons that could not be merged were discarded. Reads were aligned against IMGT so that V, D and J genes, CDR3 length and insertions or deletions at six rearrangement sites could be assigned. Clonotype counts were normalized to sorted cell number within each subset before computing true diversity and Gini coefficients with the tcR R package. The overlap coefficient, calculated on TCRB nucleotide sequences, was used to quantify repertoire sharing. Held by TCRdb, this immuneACCESS table contains in-frame sequences only and omits some clones. Under half of the omission traces to an unresolved V gene where checked; the cause of the rest is unknown. That table is the source of V, J and clone size, and D and trimming were worked out from the DNA. For this sample there are 150,000 to 180,000 clones; about 7.3% appear just once. The top ten hold 0.55% to 0.65% of the sample.

For this clone: The specificity of this receptor is unknown. It has no much larger one-base neighbor in the sample; base qualities were not kept.

Each donor gave one peripheral blood draw, approximately 100 mL on average, collected into heparinised tubes. A BD FACSAria II was used to sort naive, central memory, regulatory and stem cell-like memory CD4+ T cells with a panel that included CD45RO, CCR7, CD25, CD127, CD95 and CD27. Purity was above 95% for every sorted population. Right away, PBMCs were isolated by Lymphoprep density gradient centrifugation and were stained directly, with no culture step. Samples were stained and sorted in pairs, with one healthy donor and one patient per experiment, so that batch effects were minimized. This receptor chain uses TRBV28 and TRBJ2-7; possibly the D gene is TRBD2, per 6 matching bases. Specimen: central memory CD4+ T cells from blood. This clonotype originated in a man aged 18 to 29 in good health. The CDR3 here reads CATAGSLFEQYF. The bases are TGTGCCACCGCGGGGTCCCTGTTTGAGCAGTACTTC.